Listed below are T cell receptor beta chains from one sample, sequenced in a study of T cell clonotyping in hematopoietic cell transplantation. Produced via immunoSEQ multiplex PCR; TCRdb's table is partial and in-frame only. The table lists approximately 10,000 clones, around 45% of them singletons, with less than 10% in the top ten. The sample in question was PBMCs, obtained 30 days after allogeneic stem cell transplant. Receptors were obtained from a male patient aged 45-60 years who had an allogeneic stem cell transplant from an unrelated donor, so the T cells may come from the graft donor. Some clones in this sample may be carry-over from other donors' samples. The CDR3 runs from the conserved cysteine through the conserved F or W. A D gene is named only where the DNA matches it firmly. Size tells how often a clone was seen (once, few, many) or the class of an expanded clone, and some rows leave it out.

d_gene: TRBD1; abundance: NA; v_gene: TRBV19; j_gene: TRBJ1-1; CDR3aa: CASSADRVLNTEAFF; CDR3nt: TGTGCCAGTAGTGCCGACAGGGTATTGAACACTGAAGCTTTCTTT
d_gene: NA; abundance: medium-sized; v_gene: TRBV30; j_gene: TRBJ1-2; CDR3aa: CAWRQGHYGYTF; CDR3nt: TGTGCCTGGAGACAGGGACACTATGGCTACACCTTC
d_gene: NA; abundance: NA; v_gene: TRBV6-5; j_gene: TRBJ1-1; CDR3aa: CASIGQKNTEAFF; CDR3nt: TGTGCCAGCATAGGACAGAAGAACACTGAAGCTTTCTTT
d_gene: TRBD1; abundance: few; v_gene: TRBV6-1; j_gene: TRBJ2-1; CDR3aa: CASSEARTGFNEQFF; CDR3nt: TGTGCCAGCAGTGAAGCTCGGACAGGGTTCAATGAGCAGTTCTTC
d_gene: NA; abundance: once; v_gene: TRBV9; j_gene: TRBJ2-5; CDR3aa: CASSVAGTRETQYF; CDR3nt: TGTGCCAGCAGCGTAGCCGGCACTAGGGAGACCCAGTACTTC
d_gene: NA; abundance: NA; v_gene: TRBV7-8; j_gene: TRBJ1-2; CDR3aa: CASSYGTHGYTF; CDR3nt: TGTGCCAGCAGCTACGGGACTCACGGCTACACCTTC
d_gene: NA; abundance: few; v_gene: TRBV7-2; j_gene: TRBJ2-7; CDR3aa: CASSLRGAIYEQYF; CDR3nt: TGTGCCAGCAGCTTAAGAGGGGCGATCTACGAGCAGTACTTC
d_gene: NA; abundance: NA; v_gene: TRBV19; j_gene: TRBJ2-7; CDR3aa: CASSPGTFYEQYF; CDR3nt: TGTGCCAGTAGTCCGGGGACCTTCTACGAGCAGTACTTC
d_gene: TRBD2; abundance: few; v_gene: TRBV4-3; j_gene: TRBJ2-7; CDR3aa: CASSQDLAGGLLSYEQYF; CDR3nt: TGCGCCAGCAGCCAAGATCTAGCGGGGGGCCTCCTCTCCTACGAGCAGTACTTC
d_gene: NA; abundance: NA; v_gene: TRBV5-1; j_gene: TRBJ1-4; CDR3aa: CASSFGQGGEKLFF; CDR3nt: TGCGCCAGCAGCTTTGGGCAGGGCGGTGAAAAACTGTTTTTT
d_gene: NA; abundance: few; v_gene: TRBV9; j_gene: TRBJ2-7; CDR3aa: CASSPTGSYEQYF; CDR3nt: TGTGCCAGCAGCCCAACAGGCTCCTACGAGCAGTACTTC
d_gene: NA; abundance: few; v_gene: TRBV5-1; j_gene: TRBJ2-7; CDR3aa: CASSLSDSSYEQYF; CDR3nt: TGCGCCAGCAGTCTCAGTGACAGCAGCTACGAACAGTACTTC
d_gene: NA; abundance: NA; v_gene: TRBV7-6; j_gene: TRBJ1-2; CDR3aa: CASSFKAGAPNGYTF; CDR3nt: TGTGCCAGCAGTTTCAAAGCGGGGGCGCCGAATGGCTACACCTTC
d_gene: TRBD2; abundance: NA; v_gene: TRBV7-9; j_gene: TRBJ2-7; CDR3aa: CASSLAGLAASYEQYF; CDR3nt: TGTGCCAGCAGCTTAGCGGGACTAGCGGCCTCCTACGAGCAGTACTTC
d_gene: NA; abundance: NA; v_gene: TRBV30; j_gene: TRBJ1-4; CDR3aa: CAWSRTARGRKLFF; CDR3nt: TGTGCCTGGAGCCGGACAGCGAGGGGTAGAAAACTGTTTTTT
d_gene: NA; abundance: NA; v_gene: TRBV9; j_gene: TRBJ2-1; CDR3aa: CASSVEVGDYNEQFF; CDR3nt: TGTGCCAGCAGCGTAGAGGTAGGGGACTACAATGAGCAGTTCTTC
d_gene: NA; abundance: few; v_gene: TRBV30; j_gene: TRBJ1-2; CDR3aa: CAWSDGVGDGYTF; CDR3nt: TGTGCCTGGAGTGACGGCGTTGGGGATGGCTACACCTTC
d_gene: NA; abundance: NA; v_gene: TRBV30; j_gene: TRBJ2-2; CDR3aa: CAWMAPFWREDFANTGELFF; CDR3nt: TGTGCCTGGATGGCGCCTTTTTGGAGGGAAGACTTCGCGAACACCGGGGAGCTGTTTTTT
d_gene: NA; abundance: NA; v_gene: TRBV9; j_gene: TRBJ2-7; CDR3aa: CASSGGHSYEQYF; CDR3nt: TGTGCCAGCAGCGGAGGACACTCCTACGAGCAGTACTTC
d_gene: TRBD1; abundance: NA; v_gene: TRBV5-6; j_gene: TRBJ2-7; CDR3aa: CASSYRGFGYEQYF; CDR3nt: TGTGCCAGCAGCTACAGGGGGTTCGGCTACGAGCAGTACTTC
d_gene: NA; abundance: NA; v_gene: TRBV19; j_gene: TRBJ1-1; CDR3aa: CASSIVAQEAFF; CDR3nt: TGTGCCAGTAGTATAGTTGCGCAGGAAGCTTTCTTT
d_gene: TRBD2; abundance: NA; v_gene: TRBV19; j_gene: TRBJ2-7; CDR3aa: CASSPGGAEQYF; CDR3nt: TGTGCCAGTAGTCCGGGGGGAGCCGAGCAGTACTTC
d_gene: NA; abundance: few; v_gene: TRBV28; j_gene: TRBJ1-2; CDR3aa: CASSLYRSDYGYTF; CDR3nt: TGTGCCAGCAGTTTATATCGGTCTGACTATGGCTACACCTTC
d_gene: TRBD2; abundance: NA; v_gene: TRBV7-2; j_gene: TRBJ2-7; CDR3aa: CASSLSGGSSSYEQYF; CDR3nt: TGTGCCAGCAGCTTGAGCGGGGGGTCGAGCTCCTACGAGCAGTACTTC
d_gene: NA; abundance: once; v_gene: TRBV4-1; j_gene: TRBJ1-1; CDR3aa: CASSQRDAGGNTEAFF; CDR3nt: TGCGCCAGCAGCCAAAGAGACGCCGGGGGTAACACTGAAGCTTTCTTT
d_gene: NA; abundance: NA; v_gene: TRBV5-1; j_gene: TRBJ2-7; CDR3aa: CASSLPSGHEQYF; CDR3nt: TGCGCCAGCAGCTTGCCCAGTGGGCACGAGCAGTACTTC
d_gene: NA; abundance: NA; v_gene: TRBV7-2; j_gene: TRBJ2-5; CDR3aa: CASSRAGETQYF; CDR3nt: TGTGCCAGCAGCCGAGCGGGAGAGACCCAGTACTTC
d_gene: NA; abundance: NA; v_gene: TRBV14; j_gene: TRBJ2-7; CDR3aa: CASSQSAPSSYEQYF; CDR3nt: TGTGCCAGCAGCCAAAGCGCGCCGAGCTCCTACGAGCAGTACTTC
d_gene: NA; abundance: NA; v_gene: TRBV20-1; j_gene: TRBJ2-7; CDR3aa: CSAWRGEQYF; CDR3nt: TGCAGTGCGTGGAGGGGGGAGCAGTACTTC
d_gene: NA; abundance: NA; v_gene: TRBV2; j_gene: TRBJ1-2; CDR3aa: CASSESEGRISSRYTF; CDR3nt: TGTGCCAGCAGTGAATCGGAGGGACGGATAAGTTCGCGCTACACCTTC
d_gene: TRBD2; abundance: few; v_gene: TRBV6-1; j_gene: TRBJ2-7; CDR3aa: CASSEASGGGYEQYF; CDR3nt: TGTGCCAGCAGTGAAGCTAGCGGGGGAGGCTACGAGCAGTACTTC
d_gene: NA; abundance: NA; v_gene: TRBV9; j_gene: TRBJ1-3; CDR3aa: CASSVAAYSGNTIYF; CDR3nt: TGTGCCAGCAGCGTAGCTGCATACTCTGGAAACACCATATATTTT
d_gene: NA; abundance: NA; v_gene: TRBV7-2; j_gene: TRBJ1-6; CDR3aa: CASTLEWGPLHF; CDR3nt: TGTGCCAGCACCTTAGAATGGGGTCCCCTCCACTTT
d_gene: NA; abundance: NA; v_gene: TRBV5-8; j_gene: TRBJ1-6; CDR3aa: CASKNTGFRSPLHF; CDR3nt: TGTGCCAGCAAGAATACAGGGTTCCGGTCACCCCTCCACTTT
d_gene: TRBD1; abundance: NA; v_gene: TRBV4-2; j_gene: TRBJ2-2; CDR3aa: CASSQAGGLTGELFF; CDR3nt: TGTGCCAGCAGCCAAGCAGGGGGCCTTACCGGGGAGCTGTTTTTT
d_gene: NA; abundance: NA; v_gene: TRBV25-1; j_gene: TRBJ1-1; CDR3aa: CASSRLREAFF; CDR3nt: TGTGCCAGCAGTAGACTCCGTGAAGCTTTCTTT
d_gene: NA; abundance: few; v_gene: TRBV19; j_gene: TRBJ1-5; CDR3aa: CASMIGEGNRPQHF; CDR3nt: TGTGCCAGTATGATAGGGGAGGGCAATCGGCCCCAGCATTTT
d_gene: NA; abundance: NA; v_gene: TRBV28; j_gene: TRBJ2-7; CDR3aa: CASSLTHEQYF; CDR3nt: TGTGCCAGCAGCTTGACGCATGAGCAGTACTTC
d_gene: NA; abundance: NA; v_gene: TRBV5-1; j_gene: TRBJ1-2; CDR3aa: CASSLDEGGYTF; CDR3nt: TGCGCCAGCAGCTTGGATGAGGGAGGCTACACCTTC
d_gene: TRBD1; abundance: NA; v_gene: TRBV6-1; j_gene: TRBJ1-1; CDR3aa: CASSTKDRGLTEAFF; CDR3nt: TGTGCCAGCAGTACTAAGGACAGGGGGCTCACTGAAGCTTTCTTT
d_gene: TRBD1; abundance: NA; v_gene: TRBV7-3; j_gene: TRBJ2-7; CDR3aa: CASSLHGQDEQYF; CDR3nt: TGTGCCAGCAGCTTACACGGACAGGACGAGCAGTACTTC
d_gene: TRBD1; abundance: NA; v_gene: TRBV29-1; j_gene: TRBJ2-7; CDR3aa: CSGAGTGTHEQYF; CDR3nt: TGCAGCGGTGCCGGGACAGGGACCCACGAGCAGTACTTC
d_gene: NA; abundance: NA; v_gene: TRBV20-1; j_gene: TRBJ1-1; CDR3aa: CSARVLPEAFF; CDR3nt: TGCAGTGCTAGAGTCCTGCCTGAGGCTTTCTTT
d_gene: TRBD1; abundance: NA; v_gene: TRBV25-1; j_gene: TRBJ1-6; CDR3aa: CASSGWGQGKGSPLHF; CDR3nt: TGTGCCAGCAGTGGTTGGGGACAGGGGAAGGGATCACCCCTCCACTTT
d_gene: NA; abundance: NA; v_gene: TRBV5-6; j_gene: TRBJ2-7; CDR3aa: CASSLQGGLNEQYF; CDR3nt: TGTGCCAGCAGCCTTCAAGGCGGGCTCAACGAGCAGTACTTC
d_gene: NA; abundance: medium-sized; v_gene: TRBV28; j_gene: TRBJ1-5; CDR3aa: CASSAGKSNQPQHF; CDR3nt: TGTGCCAGCAGTGCCGGGAAGTCTAATCAGCCCCAGCATTTT
d_gene: TRBD1; abundance: few; v_gene: TRBV5-5; j_gene: TRBJ2-7; CDR3aa: CASSFDRANEQYF; CDR3nt: TGTGCCAGCAGTTTCGACAGGGCTAACGAGCAGTACTTC
d_gene: TRBD1; abundance: few; v_gene: TRBV25-1; j_gene: TRBJ2-7; CDR3aa: CASSEYGDRTYEQYF; CDR3nt: TGTGCCAGCAGTGAATATGGGGACAGGACCTACGAGCAGTACTTC